This T cell receptor (beta chain) was sequenced for a study of T cells after yellow fever vaccination. Overall study context: Preparation used SMART-Seq v4 Ultra Low Input for the low-cell-number fractions. The study's findings and limits: FACS-sorted repertoires might harbor abundant contaminating clonotypes from the bulk population. By day 5 rather than day 15, the secondary response had peaked, though it was weaker.

TCRdb redid the calling of the 5' RACE reads with MiXCR, one entry per CDR3 protein. The sample records 450,000 to 550,000 distinct CDR3 sequences, 20% to 25% being singletons. This CDR3 is built from 16 residues. Germline V gene lookup returns CDR1 SGDLS and CDR2 YYNGEE. The V and J ends lost 4 bases and 4 bases, in that order; junction bases with no gene match: 10. This clonotype was observed a few times. What it binds is unknown. The chain is built from TRBV9 and TRBJ2-2; 7 bases agree with TRBD2. This TCR derives from a young man who received the YFV17D yellow fever vaccine. Material: PBMCs, obtained around 3 weeks after the first yellow fever vaccination. Here the CDR3 reads CASSTQGGRSTGELFF. CDR3 nucleotide sequence: TGTGCCAGCAGCACCCAGGGAGGGAGGAGCACCGGGGAGCTGTTTTTT.